This T cell receptor (beta chain) came from a study of cytomegalovirus exposure and HLA in healthy donors. By share, this clone counts as large (0.1 to 1%). Its antigen is not identified. CDR1 and CDR2 from the germline V gene are LGHNA and YSLEER. The CDR3 runs to 15 residues. The V and J ends lost 0 bases and 3 bases respectively, with 11 bases between them. General study points: HLA-A and HLA-B allele assignments for most subjects were reportedly predicted accurately using TCR beta sequences. A later examination showed that TCR association rates differed by HLA locus, with DRB1 most and HLA-C fewest. There were some V segments, including TRBV6-2 and TRBV6-3, excluded as indistinguishable.

The PCR employed 60 Vbeta primers together with 13 Jbeta primers. Original data processing: In a later analysis, some 10 million of approximately 80 million unique beta chains occurred in at least two donors. TCRdb keeps only in-frame clones here, not all; method: immunoSEQ multiplex PCR. The V and J calls and clone size come from that table; D and trimming were worked out from the DNA. This table holds around 100,000 clones, 65% to 75% found once. Sequencing used PBMCs. The chain links TRBV4-3 to TRBJ1-2; D is unclear. The receptor comes from a woman aged 18-29 years in good health and CMV-seropositive. The DNA for the CDR3 is TGCGCCAGCAGCCAAGATGGAGACCTCTACTATGGCTACACCTTC. Translation: CASSQDGDLYYGYTF.